The 27 T cell receptor beta chains reported below all come from one sample, sequenced in a study of cytomegalovirus exposure and HLA in healthy donors. Vbeta (60) and Jbeta (13) primers were used in the PCR. Data came from immunoSEQ multiplex PCR; TCRdb stores just in-frame clones and leaves some out. The table shows over 100,000 clones, with approximately 70% occurring only once. Sequencing was carried out using PBMCs. The receptors were gathered from a man aged 25 to 45 in good health and CMV-seropositive.

The chain employs TRBV7-3 and TRBJ2-1, with TRBD2 identical over 10 bases. V shed 5 bases and J 3 bases; nucleotides not matched to a gene: 7. The CDR3 runs 16 residues. Germline CDR1 and CDR2: SGHTA and FQGTGA. This CDR3 is CASSILAGLNYNEQFF. The CDR3 DNA reads TGTGCCAGCAGCATACTAGCGGGATTAAACTACAATGAGCAGTTCTTC.

The J gene is TRBJ2-3, the V gene TRBV11-2, with D possibly being TRBD2 (6 bases). V was cut by 6 bases and J by 8 bases, with 21 bases left in between. The germline CDR1 and CDR2 sequences are SGHAT and FQNNGV. CDR3 size: 15 residues. The CDR3 bases are TGTGCCAGCAGGCTCGGTGGAAATAGCGGTATTACGCAGTATTTT. This sequence encodes CASRLGGNSGITQYF.

The chain employs TRBV5-1 and TRBJ1-1; D is unclear. The germline CDR1 and CDR2 sequences are SGHRS and YFSETQ. The CDR3 length is 16 residues. Trimming cost V 5 bases and J 3 bases, with 20 bases left between them. DNA for the CDR3: TGCGCCAGCAGGGGTGGAGGTGGCCCAAAACACACTGAAGCTTTCTTT. Amino acid sequence: CASRGGGGPKHTEAFF.

The rearrangement links TRBV29-1 to TRBJ1-1, with D maybe TRBD1 (6 bases). This CDR3 is built from 13 residues. Germline CDR1 reads SQVTM; CDR2 reads ANQGSEA. Trimming removed 4 bases from V and 4 bases from J, with 13 bases in between. The CDR3 protein is CSVVQGGLTEAFF. The DNA of the CDR3 is TGCAGCGTTGTACAGGGTGGTCTCACTGAAGCTTTCTTT.

The chain links TRBV5-1 to TRBJ1-1; the D gene is possibly TRBD1 (6 bases). The CDR3 contains 16 residues. Trimming stripped 4 bases from V and 0 bases from J, with 16 bases between. CDR1 and CDR2 from the germline V gene are SGHRS and YFSETQ. The CDR3 loop reads CASSLTGLGMNTEAFF. Written as DNA, the CDR3 is TGCGCCAGCAGCCTTACAGGGTTGGGGATGAACACTGAAGCTTTCTTT.

The chain recombines TRBV19 with TRBJ1-4; a weak D match, TRBD1 (5 bases). V dropped 6 bases and J dropped 8 bases, with 19 bases sitting between them. From germline, CDR1 is LNHDA and CDR2 SQIVND (reference sequence). The CDR3 is 15 residues long. The chain's CDR3 is CASRERGGNREKLFF. CDR3 DNA: TGTGCCAGTAGAGAACGGGGGGGGAATCGGGAAAAACTGTTTTTT.

In its sample, this clone was seen a few times. This chain links TRBV19 with TRBJ2-5, with 9 nucleotides matching TRBD1. After removal of 4 bases from V and 3 bases from J, the junction contained 0 bases not matched to a gene. The CDR3 runs to 13 residues. The germline gives CDR1 LNHDA, CDR2 SQIVND (reference sequence). Here the CDR3 DNA reads TGTGCCAGTAGTAGGGACAGGGAAGAGACCCAGTACTTC. Its translation: CASSRDREETQYF.

The chain couples TRBV11-1 to TRBJ2-7; possible D gene TRBD1, 5 bases. V shed 1 base and J shed 7 bases, with 11 bases lying between them. Germline loops: CDR1 SGHAT, CDR2 FQDESV (reference sequence). The CDR3 consists of 13 residues. The DNA of the CDR3 is TGTGCCAGCAGCTTAGGGGGCTTTACTGAGCAGTACTTC. As protein: CASSLGGFTEQYF.

This chain uses TRBV7-2 with TRBJ2-1, with D tentatively TRBD2 (5 bases). Deletions cut 5 bases from V and 0 bases from J, with 11 bases between. Germline V gives CDR1 SGHTA, CDR2 FQGNSA. The length of the CDR3 is 15 residues. Here the CDR3 reads CASSNRGSSYNEQFF. The CDR3 region has the DNA TGTGCCAGCAGCAACCGTGGGAGCTCCTACAATGAGCAGTTCTTC. Based on the CDR3 plus reference TRBV7-2 and TRBJ2-1, the full variable domain is GAGVSQSPSNKVTEKGKDVELRCDPISGHTALYWYRQSLGQGLEFLIYFQGNSAPDKSGLPSDRFSAERTGGSVSTLTIQRTQQEDSAVYLCASSNRGSSYNEQFFGPGTRLTVL.

The chain uses TRBV12-5 and TRBJ1-1, with D unclear. Germline CDR1 reads LGHNT; CDR2 reads FRNRAP. The CDR3 consists of 9 residues. For the CDR3, the DNA is TGTGCCGCGGACACTGAAGCTTTCTTT. It specifies CAADTEAFF.

This sequence joins TRBV4-3 and TRBJ1-2; D is ambiguous. Germline CDR1 and CDR2: LGHNA and YSLEER. This CDR3 comprises 15 residues. V was trimmed by 0 bases and J by 5 bases, leaving 13 bases between them. This CDR3 reads CASSQELNSLYGYTF. The CDR3 region has the DNA TGCGCCAGCAGCCAAGAACTTAACAGCCTATATGGCTACACCTTC.

The chain is built from TRBV5-4 and TRBJ1-2, with D tentatively TRBD1 (5 bases). Between the trimmed V and J ends, which lost 1 base and 6 bases, there was a span of 13 bases. This CDR3 spans 14 amino acids. Per the germline V gene, CDR1 is SGHNT and CDR2 is YYREEE (reference sequence). The CDR3 DNA follows: TGTGCCAGCAGCTTGTGGGGCAGCAGGAATGGCTACACCTTC. It specifies CASSLWGSRNGYTF.

This chain connects TRBV6-5 to TRBJ2-5, with D possibly being TRBD1 (5 bases). Germline CDR1 is MNHEY and CDR2 is SVGAGI. There are 15 residues in the CDR3. V lost 2 bases to trimming and J lost 2 bases, with 12 bases between them. CDR3: CASSYGAAIQETQYF. The DNA of the CDR3 is TGTGCCAGCAGTTACGGGGCAGCAATTCAAGAGACCCAGTACTTC.

J is TRBJ2-7 and V is TRBV11-1, with D maybe TRBD1 (6 bases). This CDR3 region has 13 residues. V was cut by 7 bases and J by 3 bases, with 13 bases left in between. Germline CDR1 reads SGHAT; CDR2 reads FQDESV (reference sequence). The CDR3 nucleotides are TGTGCCAGCAACGGACAGACTGGCTACGAGCAGTACTTC. This sequence encodes CASNGQTGYEQYF.

The chain combines TRBV7-6 with TRBJ2-5; D is possibly TRBD1 (6 bases). Germline loops: CDR1 SGHVS, CDR2 FNYEAQ. This CDR3 is built from 16 residues. Trimming cost V 1 base and J 3 bases, with 15 bases left between them. The CDR3 region is CASSLVSGTNKETQYF. In DNA form, the CDR3 reads TGTGCCAGCAGCTTAGTCTCCGGGACAAATAAAGAGACCCAGTACTTC.

The V gene is TRBV11-3, the J gene TRBJ1-1, with D hard to call. CDR1 is SGHNT and CDR2 is YENEEA in the germline V gene. V lost 5 bases and J 4 bases, leaving 11 bases between the germline ends. This CDR3 comprises 13 residues. In DNA, the CDR3 is TGTGCCAGCAGCCCCCCCCTCCCCACTGAAGCTTTCTTT. It is translated as CASSPPLPTEAFF.

Note on this clone: The junction and the germline gene differ at one end; a read error may be behind it. The chain couples TRBV7-9 to TRBJ2-5, with D uncertain. Per germline, CDR1 SEHNR and CDR2 FQNEAQ (reference sequence). The CDR3 runs to 13 residues. CDR3 nucleotide sequence: TGTTCCAGCAGCCCTAACCCCACAGAGACCCAGTACTTC. The encoded protein is CSSSPNPTETQYF.

This chain links TRBV19 with TRBJ1-1; D possibly corresponds to TRBD1 (5 bases). Germline values: CDR1 LNHDA, CDR2 SQIVND (reference sequence). Trimming shortened V by 2 bases and J by 8 bases, and 12 bases separated the two germline ends. The CDR3 length is 13 residues. CDR3: CASSISGPKEAFF. As DNA, the CDR3 is TGTGCCAGTAGTATATCAGGGCCCAAGGAAGCTTTCTTT.

The rearrangement uses TRBV13 and TRBJ2-7; TRBD1 aligns across 10 bases. Trimming removed 5 bases from V and 3 bases from J; junction bases left unmatched: 1. The CDR3 consists of 13 residues. CDR1 and CDR2 (germline): PRHDT, FYEKMQ (reference sequence). The DNA for the CDR3 is TGTGCCAGCAGCGGGGACAGGGGCTACGAGCAGTACTTC. Protein: CASSGDRGYEQYF.

This clone was found a few times. The J gene is TRBJ2-1, the V gene TRBV6-1; tentatively, D is TRBD1 (5 bases). V shed 1 base and J shed 8 bases, with 9 bases lying between them. The germline CDR1 and CDR2 sequences are MNHNS and SASEGT. The CDR3 spans 13 residues. The CDR3 loop is CASSEVDTDEQFF. DNA of the CDR3: TGTGCCAGCAGTGAAGTGGACACCGATGAGCAGTTCTTC.

This sequence joins TRBV5-1 and TRBJ2-1; 14 bases line up with TRBD2. The CDR3 extends over 17 amino acids. V was pared by 0 bases and J by 5 bases, with 4 bases of the junction left unmatched. In germline, CDR1 is SGHRS, CDR2 YFSETQ. CDR3 sequence: CASSLGGLAGANNEQFF. In nucleotides, the CDR3 is TGCGCCAGCAGCTTGGGGGGACTAGCGGGAGCCAACAATGAGCAGTTCTTC.

This chain connects TRBV11-2 to TRBJ2-3, with D tentatively TRBD2 (6 bases). Trimming shortened V by 0 bases and J by 3 bases, and 16 bases separated the two germline ends. The germline V gene encodes CDR1 SGHAT and CDR2 FQNNGV. This CDR3 comprises 17 residues. CDR3 sequence (DNA): TGTGCCAGCAGCTTAGATTCCCTGGAGGGGCCTACAGATACGCAGTATTTT. This sequence encodes CASSLDSLEGPTDTQYF.

This clone has just one count. The rearrangement uses TRBV19 and TRBJ1-6, with no clear D. V was clipped by 3 bases and J by 8 bases, with 14 bases between them. Germline-derived CDR1 and CDR2 are LNHDA and SQIVND (reference sequence). The CDR3 is made up of 15 amino acids. The CDR3 DNA sequence: TGTGCCAGTAGTATTGGAAGAGGTGAGGATTCACCCCTCCACTTT. Its translation is CASSIGRGEDSPLHF.

This clone was counted only a few times. This chain joins TRBV28 and TRBJ1-1, with D maybe TRBD1 (6 bases). The length of the CDR3 is 12 residues. V lost 6 bases, J lost 7 bases, and 12 bases lay in between. Germline V lookup: CDR1 MDHEN, CDR2 SYDVKM. Here the CDR3 reads CASSYDRFEAFF. Here the CDR3 DNA reads TGTGCCAGCAGCTACGACAGGTTTGAAGCTTTCTTT.

This clone has a handful of counts. This sequence joins TRBV7-9 and TRBJ1-1, with TRBD1 matching 11 bases. Germline V gene data show CDR1 as SEHNR and CDR2 as FQNEAQ (reference sequence). J was trimmed by 0 bases and V by 2 bases; bases with no gene match: 5. The CDR3 spans 17 residues. CDR3 coding DNA: TGTGCCAGCAGCTTACGGACAGGGGGCTTCATGAACACTGAAGCTTTCTTT. Protein sequence: CASSLRTGGFMNTEAFF.

This rearrangement joins TRBV7-9 to TRBJ2-5; D is perhaps TRBD1 (6 bases). The V gene lost 7 bases and the J gene lost 1 base, with 16 bases spanning the gap. The CDR3 loop spans 15 amino acids. The germline gives CDR1 SEHNR, CDR2 FQNEAQ (reference sequence). DNA of the CDR3: TGTGCCAGCACCTCGACAGGCCGCCCCCAAGAGACCCAGTACTTC. This sequence encodes CASTSTGRPQETQYF.

This chain connects TRBV9 to TRBJ1-1; 9 positions agree with TRBD1. The V gene's germline CDR1 is SGDLS and CDR2 YYNGEE. This CDR3 comprises 16 residues. Unmatched junction bases numbered 9, after V lost 0 bases and J lost 6 bases. CDR3 amino acids: CASSVGTTGGAAEAFF. For the CDR3, the DNA is TGTGCCAGCAGCGTAGGAACAACAGGGGGCGCCGCTGAAGCTTTCTTT.